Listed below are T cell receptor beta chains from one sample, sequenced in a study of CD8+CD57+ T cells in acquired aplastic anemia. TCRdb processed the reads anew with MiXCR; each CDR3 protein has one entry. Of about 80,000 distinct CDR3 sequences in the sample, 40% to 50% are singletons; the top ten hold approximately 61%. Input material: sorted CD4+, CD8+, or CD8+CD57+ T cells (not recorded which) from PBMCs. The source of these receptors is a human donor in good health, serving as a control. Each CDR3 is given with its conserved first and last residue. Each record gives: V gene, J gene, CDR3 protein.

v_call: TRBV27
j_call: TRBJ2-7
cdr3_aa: CASSDPGQPKYF

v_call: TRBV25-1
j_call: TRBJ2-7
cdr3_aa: CASSALADQGEQYF

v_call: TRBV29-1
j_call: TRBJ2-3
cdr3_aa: CSVGTSTDTQYF

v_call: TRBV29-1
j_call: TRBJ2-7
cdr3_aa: CSVVGGPSVSSYEQYF

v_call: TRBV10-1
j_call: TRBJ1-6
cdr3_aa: CASSVGQGTESALHF

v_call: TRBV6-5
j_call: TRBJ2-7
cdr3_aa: CASSRANEQYF

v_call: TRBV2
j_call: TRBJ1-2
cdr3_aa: CASSGQAVIGYGYTF

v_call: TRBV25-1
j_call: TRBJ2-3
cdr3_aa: CASSGGGGAGDTQYF

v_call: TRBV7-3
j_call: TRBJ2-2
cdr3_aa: CASSSAGSGRSGELFF

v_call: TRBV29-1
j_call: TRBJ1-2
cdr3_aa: CSVGDRTNYGYTF

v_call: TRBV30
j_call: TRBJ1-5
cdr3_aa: CAWSGSGRQPQHF

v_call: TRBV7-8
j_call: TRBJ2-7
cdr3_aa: CASSYRDSDDEQYF

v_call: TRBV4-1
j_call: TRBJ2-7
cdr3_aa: CASRTADRGGLQYF

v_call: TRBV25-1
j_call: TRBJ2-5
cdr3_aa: CASSVYRDQETQYF

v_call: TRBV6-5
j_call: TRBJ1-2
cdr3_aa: CASSYRGGDYGYTF

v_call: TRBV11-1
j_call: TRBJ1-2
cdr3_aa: CASSLGMGLYGYTF

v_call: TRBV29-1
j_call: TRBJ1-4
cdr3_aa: CSVDSGEKLFF

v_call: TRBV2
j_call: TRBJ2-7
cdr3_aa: CASSERGLEQYF

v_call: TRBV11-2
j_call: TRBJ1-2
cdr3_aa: CASSPHPVRDGQGYGYTF

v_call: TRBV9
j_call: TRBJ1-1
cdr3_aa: CASSTGQGARNTEAFF

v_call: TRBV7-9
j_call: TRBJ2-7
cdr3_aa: CASSDQGQGYEQYF

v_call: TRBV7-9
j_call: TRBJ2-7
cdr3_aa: CASSLGGFDEQYF